This TCR beta chain was captured by sequencing in a study of breast tumors, draining lymph nodes, adjacent tissues. TCRdb re-analysed the multiplex PCR reads in MiXCR, keeping a single row per CDR3 protein. The data show over 20,000 distinct CDR3 sequences, under 35% seen once. The V end was cut by 2 bases, the J end by 0 bases, with 10 bases between. The CDR3 runs to 15 residues. The germline gives CDR1 SGHRS, CDR2 YFSETQ. The source is a female donor with breast cancer. Some clones in this sample may be carry-over from other donors' samples. Sequencing was carried out using breast tumor tissue. This chain uses TRBV5-1 with TRBJ2-3, with unresolved D. This CDR3 is CASSLDLVSTDTQYF. The CDR3 DNA reads as TGCGCCAGCAGCTTAGACCTAGTAAGCACAGATACGCAGTATTTT.